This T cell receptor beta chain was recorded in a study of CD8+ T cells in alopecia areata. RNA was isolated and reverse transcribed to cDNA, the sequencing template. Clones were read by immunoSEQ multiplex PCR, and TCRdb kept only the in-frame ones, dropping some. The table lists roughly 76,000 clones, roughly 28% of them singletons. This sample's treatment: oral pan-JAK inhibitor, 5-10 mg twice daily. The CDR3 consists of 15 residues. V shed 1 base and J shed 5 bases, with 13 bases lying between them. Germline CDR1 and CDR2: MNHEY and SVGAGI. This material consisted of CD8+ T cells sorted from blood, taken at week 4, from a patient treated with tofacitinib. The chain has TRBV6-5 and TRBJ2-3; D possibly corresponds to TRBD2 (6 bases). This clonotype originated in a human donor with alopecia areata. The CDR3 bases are TGTGCCAGCAGTTACTACGCGGGACGGAGAGATACGCAGTATTTT. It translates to CASSYYAGRRDTQYF.